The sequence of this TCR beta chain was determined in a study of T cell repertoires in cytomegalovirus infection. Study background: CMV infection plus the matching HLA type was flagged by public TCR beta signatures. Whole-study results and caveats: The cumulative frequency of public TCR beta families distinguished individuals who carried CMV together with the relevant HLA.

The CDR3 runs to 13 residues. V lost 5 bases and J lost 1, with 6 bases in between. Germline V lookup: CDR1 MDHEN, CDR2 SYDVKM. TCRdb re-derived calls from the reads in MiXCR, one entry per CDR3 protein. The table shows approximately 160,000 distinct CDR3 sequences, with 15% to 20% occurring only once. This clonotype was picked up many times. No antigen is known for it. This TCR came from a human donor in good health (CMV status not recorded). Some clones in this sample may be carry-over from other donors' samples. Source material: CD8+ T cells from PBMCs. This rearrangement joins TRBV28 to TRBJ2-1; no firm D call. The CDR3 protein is CASSSSSYNEQFF. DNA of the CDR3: TGTGCCAGCAGTAGCAGTTCCTACAATGAGCAGTTCTTC.